A selection of T cell receptor beta chains follows, all from one sample in a study of shared clonotypes between healthy human individuals. Assay: immunoSEQ multiplex PCR; the TCRdb copy retains only in-frame clones and omits some. The sample includes about 1.9 million clones, 85% to 95% of them seen just once. Sequencing input: naive CD8+ T cells from PBMCs. The receptors stem from a man younger than 35 in good health. Some clones in this sample may be carry-over from other donors' samples. The CDR3 runs from the conserved cysteine through the conserved F or W. The D gene is left open where the match is weak. Rows may omit the clone size; those that give it use once, few, many or a size class.

v_gene	j_gene	abundance	d_gene	CDR3nt	CDR3aa
TRBV4-3	TRBJ1-2	.	.	TGCGCCAGCAGCCAAGAGGCTGTCGGATTTCCCGTATATGGCTACACCTTC	CASSQEAVGFPVYGYTF
TRBV7-8	TRBJ2-4	.	TRBD2	TGTGCCAGCAGCTTGAGACTAGCGGAAGCCAAAAACATTCAGTACTTC	CASSLRLAEAKNIQYF
TRBV9	TRBJ2-3	.	TRBD2	TGTGCCAGCAGCTTAGCGGGAGGCCCAACTAGCACAGATACGCAGTATTTT	CASSLAGGPTSTDTQYF
TRBV6-4	TRBJ2-7	.	TRBD2	TGTGCCAGCAGTGAGGTAGCGGGAGGAATCGAGCAGTACTTC	CASSEVAGGIEQYF
TRBV15	TRBJ2-7	.	.	TGTGCCACCAGCAGAGTCATCATCGTGGGCGGGCGCTCCTACGAGCAGTACTTC	CATSRVIIVGGRSYEQYF
TRBV9	TRBJ2-1	.	.	TGTGCCAGCAGCGTAATATCGGGATCCAATGAGCAGTTCTTC	CASSVISGSNEQFF
TRBV5-1	TRBJ1-2	.	.	TGCGCCAGCAGCTTGGCCGATGACTATGGCTACACCTTC	CASSLADDYGYTF
TRBV9	TRBJ1-2	few	.	TGTGCCAGCAGCGGCGGGCCAAGGGAAGGCTACACCTTC	CASSGGPREGYTF
TRBV6-1	TRBJ1-2	.	.	TGTGCCAGCAGCGGACGGGACGACATCTATGGCTACACCTTC	CASSGRDDIYGYTF
TRBV27	TRBJ1-3	once	.	TGTGCCAGCACCCCATCCGGGCCCCCGGGTTTGCACACCATATATTTT	CASTPSGPPGLHTIYF
TRBV5-1	TRBJ1-1	.	TRBD1	TGCGCCAGCAGCGTGGGACAGGGGGCAACTGAAGCTTTCTTT	CASSVGQGATEAFF
TRBV9	TRBJ1-5	.	.	TGTGCCAGCAGCTGGGGCCCCGAGGCGGGTCAGCCCCAGCATTTT	CASSWGPEAGQPQHF
TRBV10-1	TRBJ2-1	.	.	TGCGCCAGCAGTGAGGGTAATGAGCAGTTCTTC	CASSEGNEQFF
TRBV27	TRBJ2-7	.	TRBD1	TGTGCCAGCAGTTCCCGGGACAGACTCTACGAGCAGTACTTC	CASSSRDRLYEQYF
TRBV6-1	TRBJ2-7	.	.	TGTGCCAGCAGTGTCCGGGACGGGAGTTACGAGCAGTACTTC	CASSVRDGSYEQYF
TRBV7-8	TRBJ2-7	.	.	TGTGCCAGCAGCCGTGGCTCCTACGAGCAGTACTTC	CASSRGSYEQYF
TRBV5-6	TRBJ2-7	.	.	TGTGCCAGCAGCCTAGGAAGGAGCGAGCAGTACTTC	CASSLGRSEQYF
TRBV5-8	TRBJ2-7	.	.	TGTGCCAGCAGCTTGGTCCCCTACGAGCAGTACTTC	CASSLVPYEQYF
TRBV30	TRBJ2-7	once	TRBD2	TGTGCCTGGAAGTGGGGGGCGCTAGCGGGAGGACAAGTCTTC	CAWKWGALAGGQVF
TRBV5-1	TRBJ1-5	.	.	TGCGCCAGCAGCTTGACTGGACGGAGCAATCAGCCCCAGCATTTT	CASSLTGRSNQPQHF
TRBV9	TRBJ2-7	.	.	TGTGCCAGCAGCCTCGGAACAGGGGGAGGGAAGGTCGGCGAGCAGTACTTC	CASSLGTGGGKVGEQYF
TRBV29-1	TRBJ2-7	.	.	TGCAGCGTTGAAGATCCGAGGGCTGGACCCTACGAGCAGTACTTC	CSVEDPRAGPYEQYF
TRBV27	TRBJ2-7	.	.	TGTGCCAGCGCCAGACCGGGAGTCTTCAGCTACGAGCAGTACTTC	CASARPGVFSYEQYF
TRBV27	TRBJ2-7	.	TRBD2	TGTGCCAGCAGTTTATCGGCCGGGACTAGCTTCGAGCAGTACTTC	CASSLSAGTSFEQYF
TRBV9	TRBJ2-5	.	.	TGTGCCAGCAGCCTTGGGGGGTATCAAGAGACCCAGTACTTC	CASSLGGYQETQYF
TRBV4-3	TRBJ1-1	.	.	TGCGCCAGCAGCTTCGACAGGAACACTGAAGCTTTCTTT	CASSFDRNTEAFF
TRBV7-8	TRBJ2-2	.	TRBD1	TGTGCCAGCAGCGCCCGACAGGGAGTAAGAGCCGGGGAGCTGTTTTTT	CASSARQGVRAGELFF
TRBV28	TRBJ2-1	.	.	TGTGCCAGCAGTTTATCGGGATTACGTAATGAGCAGTTCTTC	CASSLSGLRNEQFF
TRBV11-2	TRBJ2-7	.	TRBD2	TGTGCCAGCAGCTCAACGGGGGAGGGTAGGAGCTCCTACGAGCAGTACTTC	CASSSTGEGRSSYEQYF
TRBV29-1	TRBJ1-2	.	.	TGCAGCGTACCACCGTATGGCTACACCTTC	CSVPPYGYTF
TRBV14	TRBJ2-7	.	TRBD2	TGTGCCAGCAGCCCAGATAGCGGGACTTTCTACGAGCAGTACTTC	CASSPDSGTFYEQYF
TRBV4-1	TRBJ2-5	.	TRBD2	TGCGCCAGCAGCGAGCGGGAGGGCCTACGAGAGACCCAGTACTTC	CASSEREGLRETQYF